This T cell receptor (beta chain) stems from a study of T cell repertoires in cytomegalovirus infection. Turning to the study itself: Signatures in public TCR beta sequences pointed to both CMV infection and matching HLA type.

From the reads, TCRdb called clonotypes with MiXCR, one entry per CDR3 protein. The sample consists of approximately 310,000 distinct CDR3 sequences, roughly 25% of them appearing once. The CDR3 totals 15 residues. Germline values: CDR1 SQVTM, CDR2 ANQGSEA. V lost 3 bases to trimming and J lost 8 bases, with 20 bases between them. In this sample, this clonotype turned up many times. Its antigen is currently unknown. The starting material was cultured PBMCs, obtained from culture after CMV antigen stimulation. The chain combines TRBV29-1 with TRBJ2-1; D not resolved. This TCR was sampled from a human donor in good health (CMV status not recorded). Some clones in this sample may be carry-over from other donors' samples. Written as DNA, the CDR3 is TGCAGCGTTGAGCCGTCGGTGGGTCAACTCGATGAGCAGTTCTTC. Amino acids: CSVEPSVGQLDEQFF.